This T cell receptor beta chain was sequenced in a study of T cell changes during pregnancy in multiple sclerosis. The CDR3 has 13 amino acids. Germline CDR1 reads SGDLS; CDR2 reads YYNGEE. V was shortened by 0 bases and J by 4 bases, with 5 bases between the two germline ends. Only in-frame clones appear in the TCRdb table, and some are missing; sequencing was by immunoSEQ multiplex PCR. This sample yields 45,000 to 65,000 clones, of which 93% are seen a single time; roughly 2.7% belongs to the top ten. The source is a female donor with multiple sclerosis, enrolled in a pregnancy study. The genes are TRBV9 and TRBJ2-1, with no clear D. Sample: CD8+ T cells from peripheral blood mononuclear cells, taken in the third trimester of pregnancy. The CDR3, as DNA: TGTGCCAGCAGCGTAGACGGGTACAATGAGCAGTTCTTC. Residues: CASSVDGYNEQFF.